The present entry profiles one T cell receptor (beta chain) with its context. Profiled with immunoSEQ multiplex PCR; TCRdb holds only in-frame clones, not every one. The sample yields some 320,000 clones, more than 75% seen once. CDR3 length: 13 amino acids. The germline gives CDR1 MNHEY, CDR2 SVGAGI. V lost 1 base to trimming and J lost 1 base, with 4 bases between them. This sample stems from a study of blood T cell repertoires in COVID-19. The gene calls are TRBV6-5 and TRBJ1-1; unclear D gene. The clonotype originates from a man between 60 and 70 years old who had recovered from COVID-19. The specimen sequenced was PBMCs or T cells enriched from blood (not recorded which). The CDR3 DNA sequence: TGTGCCAGCAGTTACTACAAGAACACTGAAGCTTTCTTT. Translated: CASSYYKNTEAFF.